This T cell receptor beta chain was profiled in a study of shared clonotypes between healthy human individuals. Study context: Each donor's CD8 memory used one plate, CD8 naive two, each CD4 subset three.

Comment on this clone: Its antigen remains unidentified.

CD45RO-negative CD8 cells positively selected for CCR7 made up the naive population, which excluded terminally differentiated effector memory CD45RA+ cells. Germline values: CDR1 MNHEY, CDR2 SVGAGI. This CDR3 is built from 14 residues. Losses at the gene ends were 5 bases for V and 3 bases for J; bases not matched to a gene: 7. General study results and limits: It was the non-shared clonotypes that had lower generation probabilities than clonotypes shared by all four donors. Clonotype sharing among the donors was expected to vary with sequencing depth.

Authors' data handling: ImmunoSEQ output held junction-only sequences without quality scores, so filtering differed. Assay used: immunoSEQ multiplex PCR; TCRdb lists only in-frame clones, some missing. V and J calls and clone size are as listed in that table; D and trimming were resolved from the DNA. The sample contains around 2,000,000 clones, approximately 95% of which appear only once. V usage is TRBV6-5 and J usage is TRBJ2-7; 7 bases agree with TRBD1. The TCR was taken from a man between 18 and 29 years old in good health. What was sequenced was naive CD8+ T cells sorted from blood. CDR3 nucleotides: TGTGCCAGCAGTGCCGGGACAGAGATCTACGAGCAGTACTTC. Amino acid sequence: CASSAGTEIYEQYF.